This T cell receptor (beta chain) was sequenced during a study of T cells in Graves' hyperthyroidism and ophthalmopathy. Notes on the study in general: Most clonotypes expanded in thyroid above 0.001 were likewise present in blood. Stable hyperthyroidism was told apart from ophthalmopathy by a model built on 13 V-J features.

The PBMCs were sourced from fresh peripheral blood (around 10 ml). With 1 base removed from V and 3 bases from J, the gap between germline ends came to 10 bases. Germline V gives CDR1 LGHNA, CDR2 YNFKEQ. The CDR3 extends over 14 amino acids. About this clonotype: Its cognate antigen is unknown. Just one base apart from a much larger clone, this may be a read error.

TCR beta CDR3 regions were amplified from RNA transcripts. The study used the HTBI primer set for a first-round RT-PCR of the TCR CDR3. MiXCR, applied by TCRdb to the multiplex PCR reads, yields one record per CDR3 protein. The sample has hundreds of thousands of distinct CDR3 sequences, around 24% seen once; the top ten hold around 10%. The chain uses TRBV4-2 and TRBJ2-7; D remains unclear. What was sequenced was blood. This sequence was found in a woman aged 25 to 39 with Graves' ophthalmopathy. The CDR3 region is CASSQGLGCYEQYF. As DNA, the CDR3 is TGTGCCAGCAGCCAAGGGTTGGGTTGCTACGAGCAGTACTTC.